This T cell receptor (beta chain) was observed in a study of CD8 T cells in Susac syndrome. Germline loops: CDR1 SGHKS, CDR2 YYEKEE (reference sequence). CDR3 length: 17 residues. V was clipped by 5 bases and J by 0 bases, with 15 bases between them. RNA totalling roughly 0.45 to 1 ug underwent reverse transcription with random hexamers. Each CDR3 protein gets one entry after TCRdb re-called the immunoSEQ multiplex PCR reads with MiXCR. The table includes about 280,000 distinct CDR3 sequences, about 85% detected once. Sequences were obtained from CD8+ T cells from PBMCs. The chain joins TRBV5-5 to TRBJ1-6; no definite D call. This TCR derives from a human donor with multiple sclerosis. CDR3 residues: CASSLRTDFSYNSPLHF. As DNA, the CDR3 is TGTGCCAGCAGTCTGAGGACGGATTTCTCCTATAATTCACCCCTCCACTTT.